This T cell receptor beta chain was recorded in a study of T cell clonality in common variable immunodeficiency. The length of the CDR3 is 15 residues. The V gene's germline CDR1 is SEHNR and CDR2 FQNEAQ (reference sequence). V shed 5 bases, J shed 2 bases, and the junction held 5 bases outside the gene matches. This clone was recorded many times. The read terminates 3 residues ahead of where the CDR3 ends, so the germline J gene completes it. Repertoires were generated with immunoSEQ multiplex PCR, while TCRdb's copy carries only in-frame clones and drops some. This sample comprises 35,000 or so clones, none seen once only.

Sequencing used peripheral blood mononuclear cells. This receptor was identified in a person aged 18 to 75 in good health. The V and J genes are TRBV7-9 and TRBJ2-1; TRBD2 aligns across 8 bases. The part of the CDR3 DNA that was read is TGTGCCAGCAGCGCAACTAGCGGAGCCTACAATGAG. This sequence encodes CASSATSGAYNE. The full-length CDR3 reads as CASSATSGAYNEQFF.